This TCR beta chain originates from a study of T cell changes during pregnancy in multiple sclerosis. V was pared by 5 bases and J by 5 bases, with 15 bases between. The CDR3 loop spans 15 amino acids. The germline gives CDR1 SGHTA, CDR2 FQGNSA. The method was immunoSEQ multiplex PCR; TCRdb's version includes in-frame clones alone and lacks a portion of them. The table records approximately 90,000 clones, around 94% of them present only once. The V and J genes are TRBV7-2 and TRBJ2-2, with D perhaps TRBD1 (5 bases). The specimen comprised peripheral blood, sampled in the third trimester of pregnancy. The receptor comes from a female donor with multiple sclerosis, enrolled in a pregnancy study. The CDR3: CASSPNRLGTGELFF. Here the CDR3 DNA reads TGTGCCAGCAGCCCAAACAGGCTGGGGACCGGGGAGCTGTTTTTT.